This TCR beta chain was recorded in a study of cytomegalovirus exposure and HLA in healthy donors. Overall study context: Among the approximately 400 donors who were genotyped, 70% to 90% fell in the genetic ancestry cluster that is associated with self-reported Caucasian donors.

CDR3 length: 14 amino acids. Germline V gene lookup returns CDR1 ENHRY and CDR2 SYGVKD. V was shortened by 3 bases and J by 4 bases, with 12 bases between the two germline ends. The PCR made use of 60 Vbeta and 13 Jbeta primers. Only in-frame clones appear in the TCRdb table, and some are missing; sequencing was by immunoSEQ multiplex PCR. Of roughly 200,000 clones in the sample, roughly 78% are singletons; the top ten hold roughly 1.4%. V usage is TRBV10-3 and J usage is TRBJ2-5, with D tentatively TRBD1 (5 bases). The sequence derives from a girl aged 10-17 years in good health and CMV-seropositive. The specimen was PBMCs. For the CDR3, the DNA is TGTGCCATCAGTGACAGGGTCTTCGGAGAGACCCAGTACTTC. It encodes CAISDRVFGETQYF.